Following are 31 T cell receptor beta chains from one sample sequenced in a study of blood T cell repertoires in COVID-19. Profiling relied on immunoSEQ multiplex PCR, and the TCRdb table lists in-frame clones only, not all of them. The sample consists of roughly 40,000 clones, roughly nine tenths of them appearing once. The sample taken for sequencing was peripheral blood. These receptors all stem from a man aged 25-45 years with active or convalescent COVID-19.

The J gene is TRBJ2-7, the V gene TRBV6-5; D perhaps matches TRBD2 (5 bases). CDR1 and CDR2 (germline): MNHEY, SVGAGI. This CDR3 contains 13 residues. V dropped 10 bases and J dropped 3 bases, with 16 bases sitting between them. The CDR3, as DNA: TGTGCCACCCGGGAACCCTCAAACTACGAGCAGTACGTC. It translates to CATREPSNYEQYV.

This chain connects TRBV7-8 to TRBJ2-2; possible D gene TRBD2, 6 bases. Per the germline V gene, CDR1 is SGHVS and CDR2 is FQNEAQ. This CDR3 contains 15 residues. Between the trimmed V and J ends, which lost 6 bases and 4 bases, there was a span of 15 bases. CDR3 residues: CASSTGGGITGELFF. The CDR3 nucleotides read TGTGCCAGCAGTACCGGGGGAGGTATCACCGGGGAGCTGTTTTTT.

The rearrangement links TRBV3-1 (or the pseudogene TRBV3-2) to TRBJ2-5; 7 bases agree with TRBD1. The junction had 6 bases not matched to a gene; V was cut back by 3 bases and J by 5 bases. The CDR3 totals 14 residues. From germline, CDR1 is LGHDT and CDR2 YNNKEL (reference sequence). The CDR3 here is CASSQTGRVETQYF. The CDR3 DNA is TGTGCCAGCAGCCAGACAGGGAGAGTCGAGACCCAGTACTTC.

V usage is TRBV23-1 and J usage is TRBJ1-3; 7 bases align to TRBD1. TRBV23-1 is marked as an open reading frame, function uncertain. This CDR3 spans 15 amino acids. V was clipped by 8 bases and J by 4 bases; unmatched bases: 11. The chain's CDR3 is CASLSTGTAGNTIYF. In DNA form, the CDR3 reads TGCGCCAGCCTCAGTACCGGGACAGCCGGAAACACCATATATTTT.

This sequence joins TRBV28 and TRBJ2-5; TRBD2 matches at 9 bases. This CDR3 spans 14 amino acids. J was trimmed by 7 bases and V by 2 bases; bases with no gene match: 5. CDR1 MDHEN and CDR2 SYDVKM come from the germline V gene. The CDR3 sequence: CASSLMWREGTQYF. The CDR3, as DNA: TGTGCCAGCAGTTTAATGTGGCGGGAGGGGACCCAGTACTTC.

This clone was picked up a small number of times. The chain is built from TRBV15 and TRBJ1-6; perhaps TRBD1 as D (5 bases). The germline V gene has CDR1 LNHNV and CDR2 YYDKDF (reference sequence). V shed 0 bases and J shed 7 bases, with 16 bases lying between them. CDR3 length: 17 residues. CDR3 region: CATSREVGRQTNSPLHF. For the CDR3, the DNA is TGTGCCACCAGCAGAGAAGTCGGTAGACAGACGAATTCACCCCTCCACTTT.

This chain links TRBV3-1 (or the pseudogene TRBV3-2) with TRBJ1-5; 12 bases are a match to TRBD1. V trimming: 1 base; J trimming: 2 bases; junction bases outside the gene matches: 9. The CDR3 consists of 19 residues. CDR1 is LGHDT, CDR2 YNNKEL, per germline (reference sequence). CDR3 loop: CASSQAGGTGGYGNQPQHF. The DNA of the CDR3 is TGTGCCAGCAGCCAAGCGGGCGGGACAGGGGGCTACGGCAATCAGCCCCAGCATTTT.

The J gene is TRBJ2-2, the V gene TRBV19; 14 bases are shared with TRBD2. V shed 3 bases and J 6 bases; nucleotides not matched to a gene: 15. Per the germline V gene, CDR1 is LNHDA and CDR2 is SQIVND (reference sequence). The CDR3 is 20 residues long. In nucleotides, the CDR3 is TGTGCCAGTAGTATTTCGTGGACTAGCGGGAGGAGTAAAGCTGCCGGGGAGCTGTTTTTT. It translates to CASSISWTSGRSKAAGELFF.

The chain uses TRBV19 and TRBJ2-7; D might be TRBD2 (6 bases). With 3 bases removed from V and 2 bases from J, the gap between germline ends came to 11 bases. CDR1 is LNHDA, CDR2 SQIVND, per germline (reference sequence). The CDR3 extends over 14 amino acids. CDR3 region: CASSIGGLPYEQYF. CDR3 sequence (DNA): TGTGCCAGTAGTATCGGAGGGCTTCCCTACGAGCAGTACTTC. Combining the CDR3 with reference TRBV19 and TRBJ2-7 gives the whole variable domain DGGITQSPKYLFRKEGQNVTLSCEQNLNHDAMYWYRQDPGQGLRLIYYSQIVNDFQKGDIAEGYSVSREKKESFPLTVTSAQKNPTAFYLCASSIGGLPYEQYFGPGTRLTVT.

The V call is TRBV19, the J call TRBJ1-5, with 9 bases aligning to TRBD1. The CDR3 is made up of 14 amino acids. Germline assignment: CDR1 LNHDA and CDR2 SQIVND (reference sequence). Unmatched junction bases numbered 5, after V lost 7 bases and J lost 4 bases. CDR3 nucleotides: TGTGCCAGTAAGACAGGGGGTTTGAATCAGCCCCAGCATTTT. Translated: CASKTGGLNQPQHF.

The chain has TRBV3-1 (or the pseudogene TRBV3-2) and TRBJ2-7; the D gene is possibly TRBD1 (5 bases). CDR1 and CDR2 from the germline V gene are LGHDT and YNNKEL (reference sequence). The CDR3 has 14 amino acids. V was trimmed by 5 bases and J by 2 bases, leaving 13 bases between them. The DNA for the CDR3 is TGTGCCAGCAGCTCCGGCCTAGGGGCCTACGAGCAGTACTTC. Its protein is CASSSGLGAYEQYF.

This clone was counted only a few times. The J gene is TRBJ1-3, the V gene TRBV6-1; 8 positions match TRBD1. The germline V gene encodes CDR1 MNHNS and CDR2 SASEGT. This CDR3 spans 18 amino acids. V lost 3 bases, J lost 0 bases, and 10 bases stayed unmatched. The DNA for the CDR3 is TGTGCCAGCAGTGACGGGGCGACAGGGGATAACTCTGGAAACACCATATATTTT. Its translation: CASSDGATGDNSGNTIYF.

The chain carries TRBV29-1 and TRBJ1-1; no clear D. Germline V gene lookup returns CDR1 SQVTM and CDR2 ANQGSEA. There are 13 residues in the CDR3. Trimming left V 4 bases short and J 1 base short, with 10 bases between. The CDR3 DNA reads TGCAGCGTTGGCTTCATCAGGAACACTGAAGCTTTCTTT. It codes for CSVGFIRNTEAFF.

This clone came up a few times. V and J are TRBV5-1 and TRBJ2-1, with 12 bases fitting TRBD2. Trimming at V came to 0 bases and at J to 0 bases, leaving 1 base not matched to a gene. In germline, CDR1 is SGHRS, CDR2 YFSETQ. The CDR3 extends over 17 amino acids. The CDR3 spells CASSLGLAGDSYNEQFF. The CDR3 coding sequence is TGCGCCAGCAGCTTGGGACTAGCGGGGGACTCCTACAATGAGCAGTTCTTC.

V is TRBV3-1 (or the pseudogene TRBV3-2) and J is TRBJ2-1, with D tentatively TRBD2 (5 bases). The CDR3 runs to 16 residues. CDR1 is LGHDT and CDR2 is YNNKEL in the germline V gene (reference sequence). Trimming took 0 bases from V and 4 from J, leaving 13 bases between them. The CDR3 here is CASSQEFGRAYNEQFF. The DNA of the CDR3 is TGTGCCAGCAGCCAAGAGTTTGGGCGGGCGTACAATGAGCAGTTCTTC.

Details on this clone: Other DNA sequences in this specimen translate into the identical CDR3. The chain is built from TRBV7-2 and TRBJ2-3; no firm D call. The CDR3 extends over 12 amino acids. The V and J ends lost 5 bases and 2 bases respectively, with 5 bases between them. Germline CDR1 is SGHTA and CDR2 is FQGNSA. CDR3 coding DNA: TGTGCCAGCAGCCTTTACACAGATACGCAGTATTTT. Protein: CASSLYTDTQYF.

The chain couples TRBV13 to TRBJ2-2; a possible D gene is TRBD1 (5 bases). From germline, CDR1 is PRHDT and CDR2 FYEKMQ (reference sequence). V lost 6 bases and J lost 5, with 25 bases in between. The CDR3 totals 18 residues. The CDR3, as DNA: TGTGCCAGCAGTGAGTCTCGTCCAGGGTTGGCCCATACCGGGGAGCTGTTTTTT. Its translation: CASSESRPGLAHTGELFF.

The chain employs TRBV5-6 and TRBJ2-3; TRBD2 aligns across 12 bases. This CDR3 is built from 14 residues. V shed 0 bases and J 9 bases; nucleotides not matched to a gene: 2. Germline assignment: CDR1 SGHDT and CDR2 YYEEEE. For the CDR3, the DNA is TGTGCCAGCAGCTTGGGGACTAGCGGGAAGACGCAGTATTTT. Translating it yields CASSLGTSGKTQYF.

This chain uses TRBV7-3 with TRBJ2-3; D gene ambiguous. The germline gives CDR1 SGHTA, CDR2 FQGTGA. V was shortened by 2 bases and J by 5 bases, with 8 bases between the two germline ends. The CDR3 length is 13 residues. The CDR3 DNA reads TGTGCCAGCAGCTTATCGGTAGAAGATACGCAGTATTTT. Translated, it gives CASSLSVEDTQYF. The complete variable domain, with remaining parts taken from reference TRBV7-3 and TRBJ2-3, reads GAGVSQTPSNKVTEKGKYVELRCDPISGHTALYWYRQSLGQGPEFLIYFQGTGAADDSGLPNDRFFAVRPEGSVSTLKIQRTERGDSAVYLCASSLSVEDTQYFGPGTRLTVL.

V is TRBV19 and J is TRBJ2-1; TRBD2 might be the D (5 bases). The CDR3 runs 14 residues. Germline CDR1 LNHDA, CDR2 SQIVND (reference sequence). V lost 5 bases, J lost 10 bases, and 18 bases lay in between. In nucleotides, the CDR3 is TGTGCCAGTAGTCCCGTGGCCCCGAAGCGGGAGCAGTTCTTC. This codes for CASSPVAPKREQFF.

The V gene is TRBV6-5, the J gene TRBJ1-3, with no clear D. Germline values: CDR1 MNHEY, CDR2 SVGAGI. This CDR3 spans 14 amino acids. The V end was cut by 6 bases, the J end by 0 bases, with 9 bases between. CDR3 sequence: CASSQENSGNTIYF. For the CDR3, the DNA is TGTGCCAGCAGCCAAGAGAACTCTGGAAACACCATATATTTT.

The V gene is TRBV6-5, the J gene TRBJ1-6; D remains ambiguous. Trimming cost V 6 bases and J 8 bases, with 11 bases left between them. From germline, CDR1 is MNHEY and CDR2 SVGAGI. The CDR3 totals 13 residues. CDR3 protein: CASRVSGDSPLHF. Here the CDR3 DNA reads TGTGCCAGCAGAGTGTCTGGAGATTCACCCCTCCACTTT.

The CDR3 coding sequence is TGTGCCAGCGGGCCTCGTGTTAATGAAAAACTGTTTTTT. This translates into CASGPRVNEKLFF. The chain is built from TRBV7-9 and TRBJ1-4; D remains unclear. Germline-derived CDR1 and CDR2 are SEHNR and FQNEAQ (reference sequence). V was cut by 8 bases and J by 4 bases, with 11 bases left in between. The length of the CDR3 is 13 residues.

The chain has TRBV2 and TRBJ2-7; TRBD2 matches 7 bases. CDR1 and CDR2 (germline): SNHLY, FYNNEI. Losses at the gene ends were 7 bases for V and 4 bases for J; bases not matched to a gene: 7. This CDR3 has 13 amino acids. In DNA form, the CDR3 reads TGTGCCAGCAACCTAGCGGAGACTTACGAGCAGTACGTC. Translated: CASNLAETYEQYV.

This chain connects TRBV6-5 to TRBJ1-5; 7 nucleotides match TRBD1. This CDR3 has 14 residues. V lost 4 bases to trimming and J lost 3 bases; unmatched junction nucleotides: 3. The V gene's germline CDR1 is MNHEY and CDR2 SVGAGI. CDR3 coding DNA: TGTGCCAGCAGTTTGACAGGGAACAATCAGCCCCAGCATTTT. Translating it yields CASSLTGNNQPQHF.

This chain uses TRBV7-8 with TRBJ2-1, with 10 bases aligning to TRBD2. The germline V gene has CDR1 SGHVS and CDR2 FQNEAQ. V lost 0 bases, J lost 6 bases, and 8 bases stayed unmatched. CDR3 length: 17 residues. CDR3 nucleotides: TGTGCCAGCAGCTTAGCTCCTATCGTAGCGGGGGGCAATGAGCAGTTCTTC. It encodes CASSLAPIVAGGNEQFF.

This clone was counted a single time. V usage is TRBV5-1 and J usage is TRBJ1-1, with D possibly TRBD1 on 5 matching bases. The V gene lost 0 bases and the J gene lost 4 bases, with 10 bases spanning the gap. The germline CDR1 and CDR2 sequences are SGHRS and YFSETQ. The CDR3 covers 14 residues. In DNA form, the CDR3 reads TGCGCCAGCAGCTTGGGCAGGGCAGCCACTGAAGCTTTCTTT. It codes for CASSLGRAATEAFF. Full variable domain (missing parts from reference TRBV5-1 and TRBJ1-1): KAGVTQTPRYLIKTRGQQVTLSCSPISGHRSVSWYQQTPGQGLQFLFEYFSETQRNKGNFPGRFSGRQFSNSRSEMNVSTLELGDSALYLCASSLGRAATEAFFGQGTRLTVV.

This clone has just a few counts. The gene calls are TRBV14 and TRBJ1-2, with D perhaps matching TRBD1 (5 bases). The CDR3 length is 13 residues. V lost 5 bases, J lost 7 bases, and 14 bases lay in between. Per the germline V gene, CDR1 is SGHDN and CDR2 is FVKESK. The CDR3 protein is CASSSRSGGGYTF. The CDR3 nucleotides are TGTGCCAGCAGCTCCCGATCCGGGGGTGGCTACACCTTC.

The V call is TRBV14, the J call TRBJ1-2; weak D call: TRBD1 (5 bases). This CDR3 spans 15 amino acids. The V gene's germline CDR1 is SGHDN and CDR2 FVKESK. With 1 base removed from V and 6 bases from J, the gap between germline ends came to 15 bases. The CDR3: CASSQGRQRGNGYTF. In DNA form, the CDR3 reads TGTGCCAGCAGCCAAGGAAGACAAAGGGGCAATGGCTACACCTTC.

The chain combines TRBV29-1 with TRBJ2-3; D is unresolved. The CDR3 spans 12 residues. Trimming took 4 bases from V and 2 from J, leaving 7 bases between them. CDR1 and CDR2 (germline): SQVTM, ANQGSEA. The chain's CDR3 is CSVVGYTDTQYF. The CDR3 DNA follows: TGCAGCGTTGTGGGCTACACAGATACGCAGTATTTT.

This clone was seen more than once but under ten times. The chain carries TRBV25-1 and TRBJ2-1; no clear D gene. The CDR3 spans 12 residues. V was cut by 1 base and J by 9 bases, with 7 bases left in between. The germline CDR1 and CDR2 sequences are MGHDK and SYGVNS. In nucleotides, the CDR3 is TGTGCCAGCAGTGAATTAAGGAGTGAGCAGTTCTTC. Translation: CASSELRSEQFF.